A single sample gave rise to the 23 T cell receptor beta chains below, sequenced in a study of siplizumab effects on memory and regulatory T cells. TCRdb keeps only in-frame clones here, not all; method: immunoSEQ multiplex PCR. This sample has 90,000 to 150,000 clones; over 85% occur once, and the top ten carry over 0.15%. The sequencing sample was made of non-Treg CD4+ T cells sorted from blood. The source is a human donor in good health.

V gene TRBV11-2 combines with J gene TRBJ2-5; D is undetermined. CDR3 length: 15 residues. Trimming took off 5 bases at V and 2 bases at J, with 15 bases between the two ends. Germline lookup yields CDR1 SGHAT and CDR2 FQNNGV. CDR3 loop: CASSPMSGTQETQYF. In DNA, the CDR3 is TGTGCCAGCAGCCCGATGTCCGGTACGCAAGAGACCCAGTACTTC. The whole variable domain, filled in from reference TRBV11-2 and TRBJ2-5, reads EAGVAQSPRYKIIEKRQSVAFWCNPISGHATLYWYQQILGQGPKLLIQFQNNGVVDDSQLPKDRFSAERLKGVDSTLKIQPAKLEDSAVYLCASSPMSGTQETQYFGPGTRLLVL.

A few counts support this clone. The gene calls are TRBV2 and TRBJ2-1; 9 positions match TRBD1. This CDR3 is built from 14 residues. V gave up 6 bases and J gave up 9 bases; unmatched junction bases: 9. From germline, CDR1 is SNHLY and CDR2 FYNNEI. The CDR3 sequence: CASSYRTGVFEQFF. The CDR3 DNA sequence: TGTGCCAGCAGCTATAGGACAGGGGTGTTTGAGCAGTTCTTC. The full variable domain, completed using reference TRBV2 and TRBJ2-1, is EPEVTQTPSHQVTQMGQEVILRCVPISNHLYFYWYRQILGQKVEFLVSFYNNEISEKSEIFDDQFSVERPDGSNFTLKIRSTKLEDSAMYFCASSYRTGVFEQFFGPGTRLTVL.

The chain is built from TRBV11-3 and TRBJ2-2; 7 bases map to TRBD2. CDR1 and CDR2 (germline): SGHNT, YENEEA. The CDR3 is made up of 15 amino acids. The V segment lost 2 bases and the J segment 4 bases; nucleotides outside the gene matches: 4. As DNA, the CDR3 is TGTGCCAGCAGCTTATTGCGCGGGGGCACCGGGGAGCTGTTTTTT. It specifies CASSLLRGGTGELFF.

The V call is TRBV2, the J call TRBJ2-3, with 12 bases matching TRBD2. Looked up from germline, CDR1 is SNHLY and CDR2 is FYNNEI. CDR3 length equals 16 residues. V gave up 5 bases and J gave up 3 bases; unmatched junction bases: 6. Written as DNA, the CDR3 is TGTGCCAGCAGTTGGGTTACTAGCGGGGGGACAGATACGCAGTATTTT. This codes for CASSWVTSGGTDTQYF.

The CDR3 nucleotides read TGTGCCAGCAGCTTATACTCAGGGGCGCGTTTAACTGAAGCTTTCTTT. This codes for CASSLYSGARLTEAFF. This sequence joins TRBV11-2 and TRBJ1-1, with D tentatively TRBD1 (6 bases). Germline V CDR1 and CDR2: SGHAT, FQNNGV. The length of the CDR3 is 16 residues. The V and J ends lost 2 bases and 5 bases respectively, with 18 bases between them.

This clone was observed once. The chain couples TRBV27 to TRBJ1-5; D may be TRBD1 (6 bases). The ends were cut back, 3 bases at V and 1 base at J, with 7 bases in the middle. The V gene's germline CDR1 is MNHEY and CDR2 SMNVEV (reference sequence). This CDR3 comprises 14 residues. CDR3 residues: CASSLGGSNQPQHF. As DNA, the CDR3 is TGTGCCAGCAGTTTGGGGGGCAGCAATCAGCCCCAGCATTTT.

This clone has just a few counts. This chain uses TRBV19 with TRBJ1-2; 7 nucleotides line up with TRBD1. With 6 bases clipped from V and 4 bases from J, the junction kept 8 bases outside the gene matches. CDR1 is LNHDA and CDR2 is SQIVND in the germline V gene (reference sequence). The CDR3 spans 14 residues. The CDR3 spells CASSLPGTAYGYTF. The DNA for the CDR3 is TGTGCCAGTAGCCTCCCCGGGACAGCCTATGGCTACACCTTC.

V is TRBV7-3 and J is TRBJ2-5; 7 bases agree with TRBD1. Germline loops: CDR1 SGHTA, CDR2 FQGTGA. The CDR3 is 15 amino acids. The V gene end was trimmed by 1 base and the J gene end by 2 bases; junction bases not matched to a gene: 4. DNA of the CDR3: TGTGCCAGCAGCTTAAGGGCAGGGGGTCAAGAGACCCAGTACTTC. It codes for CASSLRAGGQETQYF.

This chain connects TRBV9 to TRBJ2-1, with 8 bases lining up with TRBD2. CDR3 length: 14 amino acids. CDR1 is SGDLS and CDR2 is YYNGEE in the germline V gene. Trimming took 0 bases from V and 5 from J; bases not matched to a gene: 1. This chain's CDR3 is CASSVGTSNNEQFF. CDR3 bases: TGTGCCAGCAGCGTAGGGACTAGCAACAATGAGCAGTTCTTC.

J is TRBJ2-7 and V is TRBV6-6; TRBD1 matches 10 bases. The V gene's germline CDR1 is MNHNY and CDR2 SVGAGI (reference sequence). The CDR3 sequence is 14 residues long. V dropped 7 bases and J dropped 4; count of bases not matched to a gene: 7. This CDR3 reads CASTLRGQGYEQYF. The CDR3 DNA follows: TGTGCCAGCACCCTCCGGGGACAGGGGTACGAGCAGTACTTC.

The J gene is TRBJ2-2, the V gene TRBV19; D could derive from TRBD1 or TRBD2 (5 bases each). The V gene lost 6 bases and the J gene lost 9 bases, with 20 bases spanning the gap. The CDR3 spans 15 residues. The germline V gene encodes CDR1 LNHDA and CDR2 SQIVND (reference sequence). The DNA of the CDR3 is TGTGCCAGTAGAACGGGGCGGAGCGGCTTCCGGGAGCTGTTTTTT. Protein product: CASRTGRSGFRELFF.

This chain joins TRBV5-1 and TRBJ2-2; D unresolved. Between the trimmed V and J ends, which lost 4 bases and 7 bases, there was a span of 20 bases. The CDR3 runs 16 residues. The V gene's germline CDR1 is SGHRS and CDR2 YFSETQ. CDR3 nucleotides: TGCGCCAGCAGCCCGGAAGCCCAGCCTTGGGGCGGGGAGCTGTTTTTT. Its protein is CASSPEAQPWGGELFF.

The chain has TRBV7-9 and TRBJ2-3, with D perhaps TRBD2 (6 bases). Between the trimmed V and J ends, which lost 6 bases and 6 bases, there was a span of 22 bases. The CDR3 consists of 16 residues. Germline CDR1 is SEHNR and CDR2 is FQNEAQ (reference sequence). The CDR3 protein is CASRPGTSGGGDTQYF. CDR3 sequence (DNA): TGTGCCAGCAGACCCGGGACTTCCGGCGGTGGGGATACGCAGTATTTT.

This clone was detected once. The chain has TRBV7-9 and TRBJ1-2; the match to TRBD1 covers 9 bases. Germline CDR1 reads SEHNR; CDR2 reads FQNEAQ (reference sequence). V lost 1 base, J lost 1 base, and 7 bases stayed unmatched. The CDR3 has 17 amino acids. Here the CDR3 reads CASSLEGQGLYNYGYTF. CDR3 DNA sequence: TGTGCCAGCAGCTTAGAGGGACAGGGCTTGTATAACTATGGCTACACCTTC.

The chain joins TRBV6-5 to TRBJ1-2, with 8 bases matching TRBD1. Germline loops: CDR1 MNHEY, CDR2 SVGAGI. The CDR3 loop spans 13 amino acids. With V trimmed by 6 bases and J by 8 bases, 8 bases remained unmatched. CDR3 sequence reads: CASSLDRGYGYTF. The CDR3 coding sequence is TGTGCCAGCAGCCTCGACAGGGGTTACGGCTACACCTTC.

On this clone itself: Additional DNA sequences in this sample encode the identical CDR3. The chain recombines TRBV18 with TRBJ1-1; no definite D call. V was trimmed by 3 bases and J by 0 bases, leaving 5 bases between them. Germline loops: CDR1 KGHSH, CDR2 LQKENI. The CDR3 contains 13 residues. Written as DNA, the CDR3 is TGTGCCAGCTCACCTTCAATGAACACTGAAGCTTTCTTT. This sequence encodes CASSPSMNTEAFF. The whole variable domain, filled in from reference TRBV18 and TRBJ1-1, reads NAGVMQNPRHLVRRRGQEARLRCSPMKGHSHVYWYRQLPEEGLKFMVYLQKENIIDESGMPKERFSAEFPKEGPSILRIQQVVRGDSAAYFCASSPSMNTEAFFGQGTRLTVV.

V usage is TRBV28 and J usage is TRBJ1-2; the match to TRBD1 covers 8 bases. CDR1 is MDHEN, CDR2 SYDVKM, per germline. V shed 6 bases and J 8 bases; nucleotides not matched to a gene: 11. This CDR3 is built from 14 residues. CDR3 in DNA: TGTGCCAGCAGGCCGACAGGGGAACTATCCGGCTACACCTTC. Encoded protein: CASRPTGELSGYTF.

The chain links TRBV5-1 to TRBJ2-7, with a possible D match to TRBD2 (6 bases). From germline, CDR1 is SGHRS and CDR2 YFSETQ. The V end was cut by 4 bases, the J end by 6 bases, with 23 bases between. The CDR3 loop spans 16 amino acids. The CDR3 coding sequence is TGCGCCAGCAGCCCCAGGGCGGGATCAAGCTCCGCCGAGCAGTACTTC. Its protein product is CASSPRAGSSSAEQYF.

Here the CDR3 DNA reads TGCAGCGCCTCCGGACAGGGGGAGCGGACTGAAGCTTTCTTT. Amino acid sequence: CSASGQGERTEAFF. J is TRBJ1-1 and V is TRBV29-1, with 10 bases matching TRBD1. V lost 7 bases, J lost 5 bases, and 10 bases stayed unmatched. From germline, CDR1 is SQVTM and CDR2 ANQGSEA. The CDR3 has 14 residues. The full variable domain, rest sourced from reference TRBV29-1 and TRBJ1-1, is SAVISQKPSRDICQRGTSLTIQCQVDSQVTMMFWYRQQPGQSLTLIATANQGSEATYESGFVIDKFPISRPNLTFSTLTVSNMSPEDSSIYLCSASGQGERTEAFFGQGTRLTVV.

The rearrangement joins TRBV11-2 to TRBJ2-5; 10 nucleotides line up with TRBD2. Germline V gene data show CDR1 as SGHAT and CDR2 as FQNNGV. Unmatched junction bases numbered 3, after V lost 3 bases and J lost 2 bases. CDR3 size: 15 residues. The CDR3 loop is CASSFLAGEQETQYF. The CDR3 DNA reads as TGTGCCAGCAGCTTTCTAGCGGGGGAGCAAGAGACCCAGTACTTC.

CDR3 sequence: CASRAGGEKLFF. CDR3 bases: TGTGCCTCTAGGGCAGGAGGAGAAAAACTGTTTTTT. The chain recombines TRBV7-2 with TRBJ1-4, with unresolved D. The CDR3 covers 12 residues. Germline loops: CDR1 SGHTA, CDR2 FQGNSA. The V end was cut by 11 bases, the J end by 8 bases, with 15 bases between. The variable domain in full, completed from reference TRBV7-2 and TRBJ1-4, reads GAGVSQSPSNKVTEKGKDVELRCDPISGHTALYWYRQSLGQGLEFLIYFQGNSAPDKSGLPSDRFSAERTGGSVSTLTIQRTQQEDSAVYLCASRAGGEKLFFGSGTQLSVL.

V gene TRBV9 combines with J gene TRBJ1-2, with 10 bases aligning to TRBD1. With V trimmed by 4 bases and J by 8 bases, 8 bases remained unmatched. Germline V gene data show CDR1 as SGDLS and CDR2 as YYNGEE. The CDR3 is made up of 14 amino acids. The CDR3 here is CASSPRQGASGYTF. The CDR3 nucleotides read TGTGCCAGCAGCCCCCGACAGGGGGCGTCGGGCTACACCTTC.

The gene calls are TRBV5-6 and TRBJ2-3; D unclear. The CDR3 loop spans 12 amino acids. Germline V gene sequence: CDR1 SGHDT, CDR2 YYEEEE. V gave up 4 bases and J gave up 2 bases, with 5 bases separating them. CDR3 sequence (DNA): TGTGCCAGCAGCCGGGTCACAGATACGCAGTATTTT. It translates to CASSRVTDTQYF.